Below, 26 T cell receptor beta chains from the same sample are listed, as sequenced in a study of early T cells in non-severe SARS-CoV-2 infection. TCRdb reprocessed the 5' RACE reads with MiXCR, giving one entry per CDR3 protein. The table lists 80,000 or so distinct CDR3 sequences, around 11% of them singletons, with around 12% in the top ten. This specimen consisted of whole blood, obtained at baseline. Every receptor here comes from an adult who was a healthcare worker with PCR-confirmed SARS-CoV-2 infection or an uninfected control (not recorded which).

Ten or more counts support this clonotype. The chain has TRBV9 and TRBJ2-3; D gene ambiguous. The CDR3 covers 14 residues. V dropped 0 bases and J dropped 2 bases, with 7 bases sitting between them. Germline CDR1 reads SGDLS; CDR2 reads YYNGEE. CDR3 coding DNA: TGTGCCAGCAGCGTAGCCGAGAACACAGATACGCAGTATTTT. Its translation is CASSVAENTDTQYF.

This rearrangement joins TRBV29-1 to TRBJ2-5; perhaps D is TRBD1 or TRBD2 (6 bases each). This CDR3 contains 12 residues. In germline, CDR1 is SQVTM, CDR2 ANQGSEA. V lost 7 bases, J lost 5 bases, and 14 bases lay in between. The CDR3 nucleotides are TGCAGCGCCGAGGGGGGCTGGGAGACCCAGTACTTC. This encodes CSAEGGWETQYF. Supplemented by reference TRBV29-1 and TRBJ2-5, the full variable domain reads SAVISQKPSRDICQRGTSLTIQCQVDSQVTMMFWYRQQPGQSLTLIATANQGSEATYESGFVIDKFPISRPNLTFSTLTVSNMSPEDSSIYLCSAEGGWETQYFGPGTRLLVL.

Many counts were recorded for this clonotype. The chain uses TRBV12-3 or TRBV12-4 and TRBJ2-2; D is ambiguous. The CDR3 contains 17 residues. V was pared by 5 bases and J by 1 base, with 17 bases between. The CDR3 protein is CASSTNSRRRNTGELFF. The CDR3, as DNA: TGTGCCAGCAGTACCAATTCGAGACGGAGGAACACCGGGGAGCTGTTTTTT.

This clonotype appeared a few times. The rearrangement joins TRBV4-1 to TRBJ1-5, with TRBD1 matching 7 bases. Trimming cost V 1 base and J 4 bases; bases outside gene matches: 10. Germline V gene lookup returns CDR1 MGHRA and CDR2 YSYEKL. This CDR3 spans 17 amino acids. CDR3 loop: CASSQVPPGQSNQPQHF. The CDR3 coding sequence is TGCGCCAGCAGCCAAGTTCCTCCGGGACAGTCGAATCAGCCCCAGCATTTT.

This clonotype was picked up a small number of times. The chain joins TRBV20-1 to TRBJ1-1; a weak D match, TRBD1 (6 bases). V was clipped by 2 bases and J by 1 base, with 11 bases between them. The germline CDR1 and CDR2 sequences are DFQATT and SNEGSKA (reference sequence). The length of the CDR3 is 14 residues. CDR3 nucleotide sequence: TGCAGTGCTAGATGGGGGGCAGGGAACACTGAAGCTTTCTTT. Protein product: CSARWGAGNTEAFF.

This clonotype was counted many times. This sequence joins TRBV2 and TRBJ1-1; 7 nucleotides agree with TRBD1. The length of the CDR3 is 14 residues. V gave up 8 bases and J gave up 0 bases; unmatched junction bases: 6. Germline CDR1 SNHLY, CDR2 FYNNEI. The chain's CDR3 is CASVSRGLNTEAFF. The CDR3 DNA follows: TGTGCCAGCGTATCCAGGGGGTTGAACACTGAAGCTTTCTTT.

V gene TRBV7-2 combines with J gene TRBJ2-3, with D unclear. Germline V lookup: CDR1 SGHTA, CDR2 FQGNSA. The CDR3 covers 15 residues. Trimming removed 4 bases at V and 0 bases at J, with 11 bases between. In DNA, the CDR3 is TGTGCCAGCAGCTCTAGACAACCCAGCACAGATACGCAGTATTTT. It translates to CASSSRQPSTDTQYF.

V and J are TRBV16 and TRBJ1-1; D is ambiguous. Germline V gene sequence: CDR1 KGHSY, CDR2 FQNENV. Trimming cost V 1 base and J 5 bases, with 8 bases left between them. The CDR3 sequence is 13 residues long. This CDR3 is CASSQYKGTEAFF. CDR3 nucleotide sequence: TGTGCCAGCAGCCAATACAAGGGTACTGAAGCTTTCTTT.

This clonotype has ten or more counts. The chain employs TRBV12-3 or TRBV12-4 and TRBJ2-2; D tentatively reads TRBD1 or TRBD2 (5 bases each). The CDR3 is 16 residues long. Trimming took 5 bases from V and 2 from J, leaving 15 bases between them. CDR3 amino acids: CASSSEGPLNTGELFF. Here the CDR3 DNA reads TGTGCCAGCAGTAGTGAGGGGCCCTTAAACACCGGGGAGCTGTTTTTT.

There are many counts of this clonotype. DNA of the CDR3: TGCAGCGTTGTTATCGGGGGCGGAGAGACCCAGTACTTC. It codes for CSVVIGGGETQYF. The chain links TRBV29-1 to TRBJ2-5; TRBD1 or TRBD2 may be the D gene (6 bases each). The germline CDR1 and CDR2 sequences are SQVTM and ANQGSEA. The ends were cut back, 4 bases at V and 4 bases at J, with 13 bases in the middle. This CDR3 is built from 13 residues.

The sample holds many counts of this clonotype. The V and J genes are TRBV5-1 and TRBJ2-2; D is possibly TRBD2 (5 bases). Germline V CDR1 and CDR2: SGHRS, YFSETQ. This CDR3 is built from 15 residues. Trimming removed 0 bases from V and 4 bases from J, with 10 bases in between. Here the CDR3 reads CASSLEEAGTGELFF. CDR3 DNA sequence: TGCGCCAGCAGCTTGGAGGAGGCGGGCACCGGGGAGCTGTTTTTT.

The chain is built from TRBV20-1 and TRBJ2-1; 9 bases agree with TRBD1. CDR1 DFQATT and CDR2 SNEGSKA come from the germline V gene (reference sequence). This CDR3 is built from 15 residues. Germline trimming cut 0 bases from V and 3 bases from J; bases unmatched to any gene: 3. The CDR3 bases are TGCAGTGCTAGAGAGGACAGGGGATTCTACAATGAGCAGTTCTTC. As protein: CSAREDRGFYNEQFF.

V and J are TRBV19 and TRBJ2-2; no definite D call. Per germline, CDR1 LNHDA and CDR2 SQIVND (reference sequence). The V end lost 0 bases, the J end lost 3 bases, and 5 bases lay between the germline ends. The CDR3 loop spans 14 amino acids. CDR3 sequence (DNA): TGTGCCAGTAGTATAGAAGTAGACACCGGGGAGCTGTTTTTT. Its translation: CASSIEVDTGELFF. Full variable domain (missing parts from reference TRBV19 and TRBJ2-2): DGGITQSPKYLFRKEGQNVTLSCEQNLNHDAMYWYRQDPGQGLRLIYYSQIVNDFQKGDIAEGYSVSREKKESFPLTVTSAQKNPTAFYLCASSIEVDTGELFFGEGSRLTVL.

The chain is built from TRBV11-2 and TRBJ2-2; 7 positions agree with TRBD2. The CDR3 has 14 residues. The junction had 4 bases not matched to a gene; V was cut back by 3 bases and J by 6 bases. Germline CDR1 and CDR2: SGHAT and FQNNGV. CDR3 in amino acids: CASSFKRGPGELFF. Written as DNA, the CDR3 is TGTGCCAGCAGCTTTAAGCGGGGCCCCGGGGAGCTGTTTTTT.

The chain links TRBV20-1 to TRBJ2-5; 11 nucleotides line up with TRBD2. CDR1 is DFQATT and CDR2 is SNEGSKA in the germline V gene (reference sequence). The CDR3 has 14 residues. V lost 5 bases, J lost 2 bases, and 4 bases stayed unmatched. CDR3 region: CSAGSGGDQETQYF. The DNA of the CDR3 is TGCAGTGCTGGTAGCGGGGGGGATCAAGAGACCCAGTACTTC.

This clonotype was seen many times. The chain couples TRBV19 to TRBJ1-5, with D maybe TRBD1 (5 bases). CDR1 is LNHDA, CDR2 SQIVND, per germline (reference sequence). The CDR3 loop spans 13 amino acids. V dropped 5 bases and J dropped 5 bases, with 10 bases sitting between them. The CDR3 spells CASSYRQDQPQHF. As DNA, the CDR3 is TGTGCCAGTAGTTACAGGCAGGATCAGCCCCAGCATTTT. Full variable domain (outside the CDR3, taken from reference TRBV19 and TRBJ1-5): DGGITQSPKYLFRKEGQNVTLSCEQNLNHDAMYWYRQDPGQGLRLIYYSQIVNDFQKGDIAEGYSVSREKKESFPLTVTSAQKNPTAFYLCASSYRQDQPQHFGDGTRLSIL.

The chain carries TRBV4-3 and TRBJ1-2, with D possibly being TRBD1 (6 bases). The CDR3 sequence is 16 residues long. Germline V gene lookup returns CDR1 LGHNA and CDR2 YSLEER. V was cut by 1 base and J by 2 bases, with 14 bases left in between. Here the CDR3 reads CASSQGAGVANYGYTF. As DNA, the CDR3 is TGCGCCAGCAGCCAAGGGGCAGGGGTGGCCAACTATGGCTACACCTTC.

This clonotype was counted at least ten times. The gene calls are TRBV20-1 and TRBJ1-2; 7 nucleotides align to TRBD1. J lost 2 bases, V lost 6 bases, and 15 bases had no gene match. CDR3 size: 16 residues. Germline lookup yields CDR1 DFQATT and CDR2 SNEGSKA (reference sequence). In DNA, the CDR3 is TGCAGTGCCCCGACCTCCCTGACAGGGCCAAACTATGGCTACACCTTC. This codes for CSAPTSLTGPNYGYTF.

This chain uses TRBV3-1 with TRBJ2-3, with D unclear. Trimming took 2 bases from V and 1 from J, leaving 19 bases between them. CDR3 length: 18 residues. Germline V gene data show CDR1 as LGHDT and CDR2 as YNNKEL (reference sequence). CDR3 loop: CASSQLYLAQRRTDTQYF. The CDR3 nucleotides read TGTGCCAGCAGCCAACTCTATTTGGCGCAACGCCGCACAGATACGCAGTATTTT.

This clonotype was counted a few times. The genes are TRBV5-1 and TRBJ1-1, with a weak D call TRBD1 (6 bases). The V end lost 2 bases, the J end lost 2 bases, and 10 bases lay between the germline ends. This CDR3 comprises 14 residues. The germline gives CDR1 SGHRS, CDR2 YFSETQ. In nucleotides, the CDR3 is TGCGCCAGCAGCTTAGGGACACGAAACACTGAAGCTTTCTTT. Its translation: CASSLGTRNTEAFF.

The chain recombines TRBV3-1 with TRBJ2-7; D call uncertain. The CDR3 is 13 residues long. With 9 bases removed from V and 7 bases from J, the gap between germline ends came to 19 bases. Germline V gives CDR1 LGHDT, CDR2 YNNKEL (reference sequence). CDR3 region: CASGYQALGEQYF. CDR3 coding DNA: TGTGCCAGTGGTTATCAGGCCCTGGGGGAGCAGTACTTC.

V usage is TRBV3-1 and J usage is TRBJ2-1, with D hard to call. Trimming took off 3 bases at V and 0 bases at J, with 9 bases between the two ends. The CDR3 has 15 amino acids. CDR1 is LGHDT and CDR2 is YNNKEL in the germline V gene (reference sequence). The CDR3 DNA sequence: TGTGCCAGCAGCCAGGACGCGAGCTCCTACAATGAGCAGTTCTTC. Protein sequence: CASSQDASSYNEQFF.

The table lists this clonotype with a few counts. This chain links TRBV11-2 with TRBJ1-3; D call uncertain. The V and J ends lost 4 bases and 0 bases respectively, with 13 bases between them. This CDR3 is built from 16 residues. CDR1 and CDR2 (germline): SGHAT, FQNNGV. The DNA of the CDR3 is TGTGCCAGCAGCTCCGGCAGTCGCCTCTCTGGAAACACCATATATTTT. Protein product: CASSSGSRLSGNTIYF.

The chain carries TRBV12-3 or TRBV12-4 and TRBJ1-5; 7 bases align to TRBD1. This CDR3 contains 16 residues. The V and J ends lost 6 bases and 2 bases, in that order; junction bases with no gene match: 10. CDR3 in amino acids: CASSPRQGVGNQPQHF. The CDR3 DNA reads TGTGCCAGCAGCCCCAGGCAGGGGGTGGGCAATCAGCCCCAGCATTTT.

This clonotype was observed at least ten times. The chain carries TRBV7-8 and TRBJ2-2; D not certain. Germline CDR1 reads SGHVS; CDR2 reads FQNEAQ. V gave up 5 bases and J gave up 6 bases, with 13 bases separating them. This CDR3 is 14 amino acids long. CDR3 loop: CASSPSGLPGELFF. CDR3 in DNA: TGTGCCAGCAGCCCATCGGGTCTACCCGGGGAGCTGTTTTTT.

This clonotype was detected a few times. The gene calls are TRBV28 and TRBJ1-1; no clear D gene. Trimming took off 5 bases at V and 1 base at J, with 8 bases between the two ends. The CDR3 length is 13 residues. Germline CDR1 and CDR2: MDHEN and SYDVKM. CDR3 sequence (DNA): TGTGCCAGCAGTCCTCCGGAGAACACTGAAGCTTTCTTT. This translates into CASSPPENTEAFF.